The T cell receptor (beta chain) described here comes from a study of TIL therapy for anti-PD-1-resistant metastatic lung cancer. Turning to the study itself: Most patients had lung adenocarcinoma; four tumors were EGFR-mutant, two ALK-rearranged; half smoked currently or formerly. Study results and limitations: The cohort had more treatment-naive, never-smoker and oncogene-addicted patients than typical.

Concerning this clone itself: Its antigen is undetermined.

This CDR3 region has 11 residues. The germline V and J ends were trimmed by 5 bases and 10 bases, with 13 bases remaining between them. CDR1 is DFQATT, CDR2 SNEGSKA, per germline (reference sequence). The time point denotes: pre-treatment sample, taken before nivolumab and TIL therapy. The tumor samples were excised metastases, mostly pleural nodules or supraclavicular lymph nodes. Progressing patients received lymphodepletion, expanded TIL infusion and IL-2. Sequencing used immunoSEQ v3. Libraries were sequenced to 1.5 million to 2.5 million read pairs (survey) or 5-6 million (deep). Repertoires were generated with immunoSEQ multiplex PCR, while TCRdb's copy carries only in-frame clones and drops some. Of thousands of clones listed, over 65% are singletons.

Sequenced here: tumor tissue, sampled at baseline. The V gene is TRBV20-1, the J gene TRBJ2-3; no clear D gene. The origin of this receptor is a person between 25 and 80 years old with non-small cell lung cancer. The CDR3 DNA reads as TGCAGTGCTGAACAAAGAAGGGCGCAGTATTTT. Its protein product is CSAEQRRAQYF.